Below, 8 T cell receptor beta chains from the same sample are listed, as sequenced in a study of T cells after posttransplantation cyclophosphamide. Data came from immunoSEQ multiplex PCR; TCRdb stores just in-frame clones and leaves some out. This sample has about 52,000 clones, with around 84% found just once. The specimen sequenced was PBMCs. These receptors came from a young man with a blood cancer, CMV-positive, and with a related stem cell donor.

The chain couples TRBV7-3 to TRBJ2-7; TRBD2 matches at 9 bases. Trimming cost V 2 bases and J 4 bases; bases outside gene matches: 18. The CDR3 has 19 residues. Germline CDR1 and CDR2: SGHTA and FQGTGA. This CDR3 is CASSLRADYSGSSIYEQYF. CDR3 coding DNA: TGTGCCAGCAGCTTACGAGCGGACTATAGCGGGAGCAGTATTTACGAGCAGTACTTC.

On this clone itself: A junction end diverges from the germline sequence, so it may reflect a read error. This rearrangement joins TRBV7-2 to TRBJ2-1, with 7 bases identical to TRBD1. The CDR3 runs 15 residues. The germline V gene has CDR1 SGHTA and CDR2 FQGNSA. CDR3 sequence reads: CASSLVPGREGAQIF. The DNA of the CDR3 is TGTGCCAGCAGCTTAGTCCCAGGGCGCGAGGGGGCGCAGATCTTC.

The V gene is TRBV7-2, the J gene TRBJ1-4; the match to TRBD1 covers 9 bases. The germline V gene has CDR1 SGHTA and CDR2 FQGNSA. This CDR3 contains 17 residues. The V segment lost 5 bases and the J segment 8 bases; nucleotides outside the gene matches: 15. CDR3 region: CASSPGHLGQGTEKLFF. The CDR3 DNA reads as TGTGCCAGCAGCCCAGGCCACCTGGGACAGGGAACGGAAAAACTGTTTTTT.

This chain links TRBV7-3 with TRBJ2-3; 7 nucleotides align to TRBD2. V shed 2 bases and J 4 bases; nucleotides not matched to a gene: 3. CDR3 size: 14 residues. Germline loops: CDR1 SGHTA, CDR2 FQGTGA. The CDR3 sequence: CASSLAGDPDTQYF. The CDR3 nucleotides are TGTGCCAGCAGCTTAGCGGGAGATCCAGATACGCAGTATTTT.

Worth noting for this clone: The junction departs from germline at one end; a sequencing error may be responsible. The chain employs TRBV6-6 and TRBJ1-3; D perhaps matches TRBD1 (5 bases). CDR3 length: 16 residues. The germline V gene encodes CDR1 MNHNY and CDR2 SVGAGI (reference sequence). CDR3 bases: TGTGCCAGCAGTCACTCGCCAGGGAACTCTGGAAACACCATATATTTT. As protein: CASSHSPGNSGNTIYF.

This chain's CDR3 is CASSQQVGNQPQHF. Written as DNA, the CDR3 is TGTGCCAGCAGTCAACAGGTGGGCAATCAGCCCCAGCATTTT. This rearrangement joins TRBV27 to TRBJ1-5; possible D gene TRBD1, 5 bases. Germline V gene sequence: CDR1 MNHEY, CDR2 SMNVEV (reference sequence). V was clipped by 5 bases and J by 2 bases, with 10 bases between them. CDR3 length: 14 residues.

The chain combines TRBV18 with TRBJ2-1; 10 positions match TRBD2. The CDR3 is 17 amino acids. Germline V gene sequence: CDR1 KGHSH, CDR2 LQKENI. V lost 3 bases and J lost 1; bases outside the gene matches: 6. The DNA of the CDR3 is TGTGCCAGCTCACCTTACTCTAGCGGGGGTTCCTACAATGAGCAGTTCTTC. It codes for CASSPYSSGGSYNEQFF.

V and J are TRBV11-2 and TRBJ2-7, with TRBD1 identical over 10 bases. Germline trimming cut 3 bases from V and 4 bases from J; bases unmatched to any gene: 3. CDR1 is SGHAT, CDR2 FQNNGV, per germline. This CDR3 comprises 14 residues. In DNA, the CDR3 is TGTGCCAGCAGCTTCGGGACAGGGGCATACGAGCAGTACTTC. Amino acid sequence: CASSFGTGAYEQYF. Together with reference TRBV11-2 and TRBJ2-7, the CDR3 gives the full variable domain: EAGVAQSPRYKIIEKRQSVAFWCNPISGHATLYWYQQILGQGPKLLIQFQNNGVVDDSQLPKDRFSAERLKGVDSTLKIQPAKLEDSAVYLCASSFGTGAYEQYFGPGTRLTVT.